This T cell receptor beta chain was captured in a study of shared clonotypes between healthy human individuals. The CDR3 is 16 residues long. Germline V gene data show CDR1 as SNHLY and CDR2 as FYNNEI. J lost 5 bases, V lost 6 bases, and 13 bases had no gene match. Measured with immunoSEQ multiplex PCR; TCRdb has only the in-frame clones, and not every one. The table has a few million clones, nearly 97% seen once; the top ten hold more than 0.1%. The table lists this clone with a count of one. This receptor was obtained from a young man in good health. The chain has TRBV2 and TRBJ2-5, with 9 bases that match TRBD2. Sequencing was carried out using naive CD4+ T cells sorted from blood. The subset is: CD45RA+ positively selected. CDR3 DNA sequence: TGTGCCAGCAGGGCGAGTAGCGGGAGCTTTGGGGAGACCCAGTACTTC. It yields the protein CASRASSGSFGETQYF.